The clone carrying this TCR beta chain was observed at least ten times. MiXCR, applied by TCRdb to the reads, yields one record per CDR3 protein. The repertoire consists of 120,000 to 150,000 distinct CDR3 sequences, with about 6.5% occurring once and the leading ten covering approximately 18%. This sample stems from a study of T cell repertoires in cytomegalovirus infection. This CDR3 contains 16 residues. Between the trimmed V and J ends, which lost 8 bases and 4 bases, there was a span of 22 bases. The germline CDR1 and CDR2 sequences are SGHVS and FQNEAQ. The sequence came from a human donor in good health (CMV status not recorded). Some clones in this sample may be carry-over from other donors' samples. Sequencing used PBMCs. The chain carries TRBV7-8 and TRBJ2-3; D gene unclear. This CDR3 is CASLPSRWGKADTQYF. CDR3 sequence (DNA): TGTGCCAGCCTACCTTCTCGATGGGGAAAGGCAGATACGCAGTATTTT. The full variable domain, in which reference TRBV7-8 and TRBJ2-3 provide the parts outside the CDR3, is GAGVSQSPRYKVAKRGQDVALRCDPISGHVSLFWYQQALGQGPEFLTYFQNEAQLDKSGLPSDRFFAERPEGSVSTLKIQRTQQEDSAVYLCASLPSRWGKADTQYFGPGTRLTVL.